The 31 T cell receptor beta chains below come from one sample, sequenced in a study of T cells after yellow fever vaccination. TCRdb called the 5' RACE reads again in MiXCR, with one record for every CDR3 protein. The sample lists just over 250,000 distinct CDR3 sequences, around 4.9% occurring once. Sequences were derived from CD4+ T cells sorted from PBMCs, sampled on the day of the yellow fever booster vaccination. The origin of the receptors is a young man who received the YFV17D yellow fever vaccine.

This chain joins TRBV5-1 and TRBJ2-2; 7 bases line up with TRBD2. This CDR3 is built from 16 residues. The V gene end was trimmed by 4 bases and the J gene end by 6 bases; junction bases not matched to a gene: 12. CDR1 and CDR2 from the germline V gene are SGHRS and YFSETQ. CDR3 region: CASSPPLADQPGELFF. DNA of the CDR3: TGCGCCAGCAGCCCTCCGCTAGCGGATCAGCCCGGGGAGCTGTTTTTT.

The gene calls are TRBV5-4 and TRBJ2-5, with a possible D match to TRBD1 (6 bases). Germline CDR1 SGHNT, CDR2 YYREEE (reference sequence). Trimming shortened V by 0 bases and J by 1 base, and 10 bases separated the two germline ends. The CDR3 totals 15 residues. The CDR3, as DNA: TGTGCCAGCAGCTTGGCCCGACAGGCCCAAGAGACCCAGTACTTC. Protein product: CASSLARQAQETQYF.

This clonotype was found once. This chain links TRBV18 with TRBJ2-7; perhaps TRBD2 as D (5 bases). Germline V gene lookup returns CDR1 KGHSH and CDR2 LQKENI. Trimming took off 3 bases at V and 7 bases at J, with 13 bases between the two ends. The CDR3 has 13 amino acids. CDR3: CASSPFQRREQYV. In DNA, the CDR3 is TGTGCCAGCTCACCCTTTCAAAGGAGGGAGCAGTACGTC.

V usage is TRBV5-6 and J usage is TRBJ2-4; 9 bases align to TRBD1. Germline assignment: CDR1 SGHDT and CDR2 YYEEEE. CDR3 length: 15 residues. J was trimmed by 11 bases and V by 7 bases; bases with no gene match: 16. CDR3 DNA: TGTGCCAGCCCCCGGACAGGGGCGGATAAACATTTTCAGTACTTC. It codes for CASPRTGADKHFQYF.

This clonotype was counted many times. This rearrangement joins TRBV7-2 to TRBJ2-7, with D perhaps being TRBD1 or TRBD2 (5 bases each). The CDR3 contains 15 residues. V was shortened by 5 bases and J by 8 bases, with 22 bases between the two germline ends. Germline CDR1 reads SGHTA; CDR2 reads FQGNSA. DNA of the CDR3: TGTGCCAGCAGCGCATTCCGGGACGGCCTGGGACAGCAGTACTTC. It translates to CASSAFRDGLGQQYF.

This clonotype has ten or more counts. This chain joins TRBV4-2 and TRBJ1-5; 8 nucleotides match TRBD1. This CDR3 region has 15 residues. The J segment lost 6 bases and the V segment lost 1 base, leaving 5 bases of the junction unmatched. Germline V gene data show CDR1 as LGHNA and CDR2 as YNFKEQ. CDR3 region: CASSQGFTGGQPQHF. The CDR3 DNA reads TGTGCCAGCAGCCAAGGCTTTACAGGGGGTCAGCCCCAGCATTTT.

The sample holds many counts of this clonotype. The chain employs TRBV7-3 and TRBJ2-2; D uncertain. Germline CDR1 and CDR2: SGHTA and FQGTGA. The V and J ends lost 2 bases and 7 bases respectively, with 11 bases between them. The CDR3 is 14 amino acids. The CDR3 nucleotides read TGTGCCAGCAGCTTAGTATCTAGTCGCGGGGAGCTGTTTTTT. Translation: CASSLVSSRGELFF.

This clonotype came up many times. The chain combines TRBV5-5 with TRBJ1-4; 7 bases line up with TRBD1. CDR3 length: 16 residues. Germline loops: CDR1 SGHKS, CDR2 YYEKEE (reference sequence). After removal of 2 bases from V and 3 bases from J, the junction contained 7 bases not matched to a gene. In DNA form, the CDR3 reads TGTGCCAGCAGCTTACGTGGGACAGCCTCTAATGAAAAACTGTTTTTT. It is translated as CASSLRGTASNEKLFF.

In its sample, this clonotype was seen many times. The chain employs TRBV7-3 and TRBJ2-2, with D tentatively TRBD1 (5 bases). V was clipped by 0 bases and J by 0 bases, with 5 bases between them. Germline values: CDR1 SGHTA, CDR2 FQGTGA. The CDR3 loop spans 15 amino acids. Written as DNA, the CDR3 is TGTGCCAGCAGCTTAACCAGGGCGAACACCGGGGAGCTGTTTTTT. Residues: CASSLTRANTGELFF.

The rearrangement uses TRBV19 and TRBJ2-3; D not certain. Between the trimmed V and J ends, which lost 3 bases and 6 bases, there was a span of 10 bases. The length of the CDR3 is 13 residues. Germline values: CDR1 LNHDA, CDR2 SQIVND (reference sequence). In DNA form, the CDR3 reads TGTGCCAGTAGTATGAGTGCGAGGGATACGCAGTATTTT. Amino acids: CASSMSARDTQYF.

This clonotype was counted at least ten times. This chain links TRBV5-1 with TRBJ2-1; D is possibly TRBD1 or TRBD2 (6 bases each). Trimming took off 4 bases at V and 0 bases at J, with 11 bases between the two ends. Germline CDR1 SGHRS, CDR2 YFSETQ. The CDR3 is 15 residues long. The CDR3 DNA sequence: TGCGCCAGCAGCAGGGGGGCGAGCTCCTACAATGAGCAGTTCTTC. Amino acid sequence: CASSRGASSYNEQFF.

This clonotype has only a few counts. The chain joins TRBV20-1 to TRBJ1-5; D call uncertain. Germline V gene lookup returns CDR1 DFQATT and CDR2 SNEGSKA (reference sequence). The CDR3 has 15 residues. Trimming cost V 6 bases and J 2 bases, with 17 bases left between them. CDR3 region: CSAPHDPYGNQPQHF. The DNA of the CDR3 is TGCAGTGCCCCACATGACCCGTACGGCAATCAGCCCCAGCATTTT.

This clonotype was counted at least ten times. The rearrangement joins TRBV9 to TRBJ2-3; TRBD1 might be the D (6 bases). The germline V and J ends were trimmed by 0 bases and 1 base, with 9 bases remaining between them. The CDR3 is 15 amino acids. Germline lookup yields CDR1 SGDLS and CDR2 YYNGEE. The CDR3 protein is CASSVEGVRTDTQYF. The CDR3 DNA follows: TGTGCCAGCAGCGTAGAGGGGGTTCGCACAGATACGCAGTATTTT.

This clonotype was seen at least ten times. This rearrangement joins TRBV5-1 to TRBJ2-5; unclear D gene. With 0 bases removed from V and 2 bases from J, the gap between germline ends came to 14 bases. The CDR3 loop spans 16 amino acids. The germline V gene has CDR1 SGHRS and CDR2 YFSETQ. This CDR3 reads CASSLGWQTIQETQYF. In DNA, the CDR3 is TGCGCCAGCAGCTTGGGCTGGCAGACAATTCAAGAGACCCAGTACTTC.

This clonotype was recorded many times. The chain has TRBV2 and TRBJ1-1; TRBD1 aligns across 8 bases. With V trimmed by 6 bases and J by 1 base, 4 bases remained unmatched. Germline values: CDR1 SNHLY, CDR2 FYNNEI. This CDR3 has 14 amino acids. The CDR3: CASRDRAGNTEAFF. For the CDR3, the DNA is TGTGCCAGCAGGGACAGGGCCGGGAACACTGAAGCTTTCTTT.

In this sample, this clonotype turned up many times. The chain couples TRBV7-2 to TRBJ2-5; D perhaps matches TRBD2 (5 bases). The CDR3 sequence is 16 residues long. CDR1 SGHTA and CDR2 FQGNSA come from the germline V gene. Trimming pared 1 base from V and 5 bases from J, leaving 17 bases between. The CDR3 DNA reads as TGTGCCAGCAGCTTAGTGGTTGGATCCCCGGGGGAGACCCAGTACTTC. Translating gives CASSLVVGSPGETQYF.

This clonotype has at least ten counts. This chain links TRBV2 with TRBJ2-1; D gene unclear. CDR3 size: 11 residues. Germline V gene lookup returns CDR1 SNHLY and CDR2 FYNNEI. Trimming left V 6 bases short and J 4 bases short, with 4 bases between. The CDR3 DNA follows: TGTGCCAGCAGCGAGTACAATGAGCAGTTCTTC. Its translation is CASSEYNEQFF.

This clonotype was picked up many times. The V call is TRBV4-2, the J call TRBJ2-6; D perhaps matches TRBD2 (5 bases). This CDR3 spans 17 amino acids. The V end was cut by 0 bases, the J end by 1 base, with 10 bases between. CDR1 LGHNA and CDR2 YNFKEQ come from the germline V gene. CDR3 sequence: CASSQEVGSSGANVLTF. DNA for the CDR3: TGTGCCAGCAGCCAAGAGGTAGGGAGTTCTGGGGCCAACGTCCTGACTTTC.

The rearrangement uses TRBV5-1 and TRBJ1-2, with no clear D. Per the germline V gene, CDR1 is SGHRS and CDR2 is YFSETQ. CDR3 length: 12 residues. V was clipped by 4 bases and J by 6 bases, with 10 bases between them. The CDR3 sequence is CASSLGSDGYTF. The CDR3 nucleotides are TGCGCCAGCAGCCTGGGATCGGATGGCTACACCTTC.

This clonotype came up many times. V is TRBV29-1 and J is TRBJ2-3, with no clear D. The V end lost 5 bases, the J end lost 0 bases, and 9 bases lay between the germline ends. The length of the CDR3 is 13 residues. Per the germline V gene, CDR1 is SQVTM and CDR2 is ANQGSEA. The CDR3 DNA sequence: TGCAGCGTTAACGTGGGGAGCACAGATACGCAGTATTTT. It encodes CSVNVGSTDTQYF.

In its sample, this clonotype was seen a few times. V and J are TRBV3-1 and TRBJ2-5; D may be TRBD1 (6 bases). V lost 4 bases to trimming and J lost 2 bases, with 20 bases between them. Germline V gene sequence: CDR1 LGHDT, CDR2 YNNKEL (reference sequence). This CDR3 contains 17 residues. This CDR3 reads CASSPRRRGGPQETQYF. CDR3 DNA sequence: TGTGCCAGCAGCCCCAGACGCAGGGGCGGTCCGCAAGAGACCCAGTACTTC.

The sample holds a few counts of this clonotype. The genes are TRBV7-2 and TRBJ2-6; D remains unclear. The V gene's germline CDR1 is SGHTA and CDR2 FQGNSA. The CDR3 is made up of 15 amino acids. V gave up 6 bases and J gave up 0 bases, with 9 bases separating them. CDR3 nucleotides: TGTGCCAGCAGTTATGGTGGCTCTGGGGCCAACGTCCTGACTTTC. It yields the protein CASSYGGSGANVLTF.

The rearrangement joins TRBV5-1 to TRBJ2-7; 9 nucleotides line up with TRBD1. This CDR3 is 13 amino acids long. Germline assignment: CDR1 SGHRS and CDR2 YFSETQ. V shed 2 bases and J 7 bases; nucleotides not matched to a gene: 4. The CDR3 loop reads CASSLGTGSEQYF. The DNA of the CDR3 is TGCGCCAGCAGCTTAGGGACAGGGTCTGAGCAGTACTTC.

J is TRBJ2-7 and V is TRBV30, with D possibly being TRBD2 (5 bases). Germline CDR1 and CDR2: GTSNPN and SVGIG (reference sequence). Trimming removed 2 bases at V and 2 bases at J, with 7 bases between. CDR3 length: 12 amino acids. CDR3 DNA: TGTGCCTGGAGTAGAGGGACCTACGAGCAGTACTTC. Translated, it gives CAWSRGTYEQYF.

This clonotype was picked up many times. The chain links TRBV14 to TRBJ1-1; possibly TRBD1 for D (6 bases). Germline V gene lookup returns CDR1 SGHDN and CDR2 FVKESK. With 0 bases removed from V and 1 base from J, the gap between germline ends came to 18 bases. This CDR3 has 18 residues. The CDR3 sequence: CASSQEVLRRGGNTEAFF. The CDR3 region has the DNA TGTGCCAGCAGCCAAGAAGTCTTAAGGAGGGGGGGGAACACTGAAGCTTTCTTT.

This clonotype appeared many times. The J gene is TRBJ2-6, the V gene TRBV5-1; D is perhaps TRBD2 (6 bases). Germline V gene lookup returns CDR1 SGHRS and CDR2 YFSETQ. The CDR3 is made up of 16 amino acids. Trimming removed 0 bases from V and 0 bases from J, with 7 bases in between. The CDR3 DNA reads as TGCGCCAGCAGCTTGGTCGGGAGCTCTGGGGCCAACGTCCTGACTTTC. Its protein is CASSLVGSSGANVLTF. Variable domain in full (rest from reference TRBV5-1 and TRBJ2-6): KAGVTQTPRYLIKTRGQQVTLSCSPISGHRSVSWYQQTPGQGLQFLFEYFSETQRNKGNFPGRFSGRQFSNSRSEMNVSTLELGDSALYLCASSLVGSSGANVLTFGAGSRLTVL.

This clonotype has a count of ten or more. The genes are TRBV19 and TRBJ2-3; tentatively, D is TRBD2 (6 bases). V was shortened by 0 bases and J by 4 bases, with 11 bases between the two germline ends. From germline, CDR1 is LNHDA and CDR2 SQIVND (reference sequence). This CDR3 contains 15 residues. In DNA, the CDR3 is TGTGCCAGTAGTATAGATCGGAGGGTTCCAGATACGCAGTATTTT. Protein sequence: CASSIDRRVPDTQYF.

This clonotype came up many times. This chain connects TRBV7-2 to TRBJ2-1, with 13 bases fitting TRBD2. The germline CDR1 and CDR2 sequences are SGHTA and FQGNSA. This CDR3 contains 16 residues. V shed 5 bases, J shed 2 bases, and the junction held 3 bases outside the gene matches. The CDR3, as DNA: TGTGCCAGCAGCCCAGGGACTAGCGGGACCTACAATGAGCAGTTCTTC. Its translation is CASSPGTSGTYNEQFF.

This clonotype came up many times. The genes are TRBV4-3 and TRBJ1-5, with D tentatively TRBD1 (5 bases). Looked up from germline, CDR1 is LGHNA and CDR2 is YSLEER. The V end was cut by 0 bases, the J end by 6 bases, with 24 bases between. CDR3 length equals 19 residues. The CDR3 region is CASSQDLGTGTNDGQPQHF. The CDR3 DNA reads TGCGCCAGCAGCCAAGATCTAGGCACCGGGACGAACGACGGTCAGCCCCAGCATTTT.

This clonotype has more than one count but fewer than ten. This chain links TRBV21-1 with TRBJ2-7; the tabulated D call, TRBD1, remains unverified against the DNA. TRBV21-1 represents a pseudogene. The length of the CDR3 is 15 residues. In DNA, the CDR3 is TGTGCCAGCAGCTACCGGGACGCCGGGGAAAGAGAGCAGTACTTC. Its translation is CASSYRDAGEREQYF.

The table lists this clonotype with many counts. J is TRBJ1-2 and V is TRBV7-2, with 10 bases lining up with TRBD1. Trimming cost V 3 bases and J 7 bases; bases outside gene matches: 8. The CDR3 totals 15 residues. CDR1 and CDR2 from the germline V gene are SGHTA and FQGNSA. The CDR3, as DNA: TGTGCCAGCAGCTTCCCAGACAGGGGGCGAAGTGGCTACACCTTC. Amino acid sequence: CASSFPDRGRSGYTF.